These 8 T cell receptor beta chains were sequenced from one sample in a study of blood T cell repertoires in COVID-19. Sequencing was performed with immunoSEQ multiplex PCR; in TCRdb, only in-frame clones are kept and a portion is missing. Of approximately 81,000 clones listed, roughly four fifths are singletons. The sample was peripheral blood. The receptor set was obtained from a human donor in a cohort sampled during active COVID-19.

J is TRBJ2-7 and V is TRBV10-3; TRBD1 matches at 10 bases. Germline-derived CDR1 and CDR2 are ENHRY and SYGVKD. V lost 4 bases, J lost 12 bases, and 9 bases stayed unmatched. The CDR3 has 13 residues. The CDR3 protein is CAISAPGTGVAYF. CDR3 nucleotides: TGTGCCATCAGTGCACCCGGGACAGGGGTTGCGTACTTC.

The V gene is TRBV5-6, the J gene TRBJ1-4, with 7 bases lining up with TRBD1. The V segment lost 4 bases and the J segment 5 bases; nucleotides outside the gene matches: 5. The CDR3 runs to 14 residues. Germline loops: CDR1 SGHDT, CDR2 YYEEEE. CDR3 DNA: TGTGCCAGCAGCGCGGGACAGAAAAATGAAAAACTGTTTTTT. Translation: CASSAGQKNEKLFF.

This sequence joins TRBV30 and TRBJ1-2, with D maybe TRBD1 (5 bases). V was trimmed by 4 bases and J by 8 bases, leaving 20 bases between them. The CDR3 consists of 14 residues. CDR1 GTSNPN and CDR2 SVGIG come from the germline V gene (reference sequence). DNA for the CDR3: TGTGCCTGGACCTTCCCCCCAGGGATAAGCGGCTACACCTTC. Protein: CAWTFPPGISGYTF.

This clone was recorded a few times. CDR3 in DNA: TGTGCCAGCAGTGACCGGGACAGGGGCGGGGGCACTGAAGCTTTCTTT. Its translation: CASSDRDRGGGTEAFF. V and J are TRBV6-1 and TRBJ1-1, with 10 bases identical to TRBD1. There are 16 residues in the CDR3. CDR1 and CDR2 from the germline V gene are MNHNS and SASEGT. The ends lost 3 bases at V and 4 bases at J; junction bases unmatched: 8.

The rearrangement joins TRBV5-6 to TRBJ2-1, with D hard to call. This CDR3 has 16 amino acids. The germline CDR1 and CDR2 sequences are SGHDT and YYEEEE. V was pared by 4 bases and J by 4 bases, with 18 bases between. The CDR3 DNA reads as TGTGCCAGCAGCCACTACCGCTCCAGTCTTTACAATGAGCAGTTCTTC. Translating it yields CASSHYRSSLYNEQFF.

The rearrangement links TRBV7-3 to TRBJ2-1, with TRBD2 matching over 14 bases. The J segment lost 7 bases and the V segment lost 8 bases, leaving 16 bases of the junction unmatched. Per germline, CDR1 SGHTA and CDR2 FQGTGA. CDR3 length equals 18 residues. The CDR3 here is CASRYDGTSGGPMNEQFF. The CDR3 nucleotides read TGTGCCAGCCGATACGACGGGACTAGCGGGGGCCCAATGAATGAGCAGTTCTTC.

V gene TRBV6-5 combines with J gene TRBJ2-3, with D possibly TRBD2 on 5 matching bases. V lost 1 base to trimming and J lost 0 bases, with 8 bases between them. Germline CDR1 and CDR2: MNHEY and SVGAGI. The CDR3 sequence is 15 residues long. CDR3 sequence (DNA): TGTGCCAGCAGTTACTGGCCGGGGAGCACAGATACGCAGTATTTT. This sequence encodes CASSYWPGSTDTQYF.

The CDR3 loop is CASRGQLNTEAFF. CDR3 DNA: TGTGCCAGCCGAGGACAGTTGAACACTGAAGCTTTCTTT. The chain employs TRBV28 and TRBJ1-1, with D tentatively TRBD1 (6 bases). This CDR3 region has 13 residues. V shed 8 bases and J shed 0 bases, with 10 bases lying between them. Germline-derived CDR1 and CDR2 are MDHEN and SYDVKM.